Listed here are 5 T cell receptor beta chains from one sample, sequenced in a study of response to subunit inactivated influenza vaccine. Via MiXCR, TCRdb re-called the RT-PCR reads, giving one row per CDR3 protein. The sample carries more than 550,000 distinct CDR3 sequences, approximately 10% recorded once. The data also belong to a second study, concerning T cells expressing NK-cell markers. Per that paper: Template switching by 5'RACE with UMIs generated the TCR beta cDNA.

This specimen consisted of PBMCs from blood, obtained on the day of vaccination. The receptors were gathered from a man aged 50-60 years who received an inactivated influenza vaccine.

This clonotype turned up a few times. The chain combines TRBV3-1 with TRBJ2-1, with a weak D call TRBD2 (6 bases). The V gene's germline CDR1 is LGHDT and CDR2 YNNKEL (reference sequence). The CDR3 spans 20 residues. Deletions cut 1 base from V and 2 bases from J, with 24 bases between. CDR3 amino acids: CASSQVAAGRPINTYNEQFF. In DNA, the CDR3 is TGTGCCAGCAGCCAAGTGGCGGCAGGGAGGCCAATTAATACCTACAATGAGCAGTTCTTC.

This clonotype was counted a few times. The chain couples TRBV6-5 to TRBJ1-1; D not certain. The V and J ends lost 2 bases and 5 bases respectively, with 9 bases between them. The CDR3 totals 13 residues. The germline CDR1 and CDR2 sequences are MNHEY and SVGAGI. The CDR3 loop reads CASSYNGGTEAFF. CDR3 nucleotides: TGTGCCAGCAGTTACAACGGAGGAACTGAAGCTTTCTTT.

The gene calls are TRBV4-1 and TRBJ2-7, with 8 positions matching TRBD2. The germline gives CDR1 MGHRA, CDR2 YSYEKL. The CDR3 has 15 amino acids. V gave up 2 bases and J gave up 0 bases; unmatched junction bases: 3. The CDR3 protein is CASSQLAGSSYEQYF. In nucleotides, the CDR3 is TGCGCCAGCAGCCAACTAGCGGGTAGCTCCTACGAGCAGTACTTC.

This chain uses TRBV12-3 or TRBV12-4 with TRBJ2-5; TRBD1 is a possible D gene (6 bases). V lost 6 bases, J lost 0 bases, and 8 bases lay in between. The CDR3 spans 13 residues. The CDR3 is CASRGQNQETQYF. The CDR3 DNA reads as TGTGCCAGCAGGGGACAAAACCAAGAGACCCAGTACTTC.

V usage is TRBV5-1 and J usage is TRBJ1-4; a possible D gene is TRBD1 (5 bases). V gave up 7 bases and J gave up 4 bases, with 20 bases separating them. The CDR3 sequence is 16 residues long. Germline assignment: CDR1 SGHRS and CDR2 YFSETQ. The CDR3 DNA reads TGCGCCAGCGCCCCTTGGGGCGGGGACCTTAATGAAAAACTGTTTTTT. Protein sequence: CASAPWGGDLNEKLFF.